This is a list of T cell receptor beta chains from one sample in a study of blood T cell repertoires in COVID-19. Libraries were prepared by immunoSEQ multiplex PCR; TCRdb keeps only in-frame clonotypes and omits some of them. The data hold 150,000 or so clones, with 92% observed a single time. The sequenced material came from peripheral blood. The receptors originated from a man younger than 40 with COVID-19, enrolled during active disease. CDR3s include the opening cysteine and the closing phenylalanine or tryptophan. Fields, in order: D gene, J gene, V gene, clone size, CDR3 protein, CDR3 DNA. The D gene is left open where the match is weak. Part of the rows lack a size; the others show once, few, many or a class for expanded clones.

d_gene: -; j_gene: TRBJ1-1; v_gene: TRBV11-1; abundance: -; CDR3aa: CASSPDRSEAFF; CDR3nt: TGTGCCAGCAGCCCCGACAGGTCTGAAGCTTTCTTT
d_gene: TRBD1; j_gene: TRBJ2-1; v_gene: TRBV7-2; abundance: -; CDR3aa: CASSLVGDSYNEQFF; CDR3nt: TGTGCCAGCAGCTTAGTTGGGGACAGCTACAATGAGCAGTTCTTC
d_gene: TRBD1; j_gene: TRBJ1-1; v_gene: TRBV6-2/TRBV6-3; abundance: few; CDR3aa: CASSYSRTGTKNTEAFF; CDR3nt: TGTGCCAGCAGTTACTCACGGACAGGAACTAAAAACACTGAAGCTTTCTTT
d_gene: -; j_gene: TRBJ1-5; v_gene: TRBV19; abundance: -; CDR3aa: CASSNRASNQPQHF; CDR3nt: TGTGCCAGTAGTAACAGGGCGAGCAATCAGCCCCAGCATTTT
d_gene: -; j_gene: TRBJ2-5; v_gene: TRBV27; abundance: -; CDR3aa: CASSTRDTIQETQYF; CDR3nt: TGTGCCAGCTCAACTCGGGACACAATACAAGAGACCCAGTACTTC
d_gene: -; j_gene: TRBJ2-7; v_gene: TRBV7-2; abundance: -; CDR3aa: CASSLQRDSYEQYF; CDR3nt: TGTGCCAGCAGCTTACAGCGAGATTCCTACGAGCAGTACTTC
d_gene: TRBD1; j_gene: TRBJ1-1; v_gene: TRBV18; abundance: -; CDR3aa: CASSPTTTGGIYTEAFF; CDR3nt: TGTGCCAGCTCACCAACGACCACAGGGGGGATATACACTGAAGCTTTCTTT
d_gene: -; j_gene: TRBJ2-7; v_gene: TRBV11-2; abundance: -; CDR3aa: CASSLTYYYEQYF; CDR3nt: TGTGCCAGCAGCTTAACCTATTACTACGAGCAGTACTTC
d_gene: TRBD2; j_gene: TRBJ2-1; v_gene: TRBV2; abundance: -; CDR3aa: CASRRGLAASYNEQFF; CDR3nt: TGTGCCAGCAGGAGGGGACTAGCGGCCTCCTACAATGAGCAGTTCTTC
d_gene: -; j_gene: TRBJ2-1; v_gene: TRBV24-1; abundance: once; CDR3aa: CATSTGRVEQFF; CDR3nt: TGTGCCACCAGCACGGGAAGGGTTGAGCAGTTCTTC
d_gene: TRBD1; j_gene: TRBJ2-2; v_gene: TRBV19; abundance: -; CDR3aa: CASSLKTGATRELFF; CDR3nt: TGTGCCAGTAGTCTGAAGACAGGGGCTACCAGGGAGCTGTTTTTT
d_gene: -; j_gene: TRBJ1-2; v_gene: TRBV18; abundance: -; CDR3aa: CASSPPEDSYGYTF; CDR3nt: TGTGCCAGCTCACCACCAGAGGATTCGTATGGCTACACCTTC
d_gene: -; j_gene: TRBJ2-7; v_gene: TRBV9; abundance: -; CDR3aa: CASNTGSSYEQYF; CDR3nt: TGTGCCAGCAACACAGGCAGCTCCTACGAGCAGTACTTC
d_gene: -; j_gene: TRBJ1-1; v_gene: TRBV7-2; abundance: -; CDR3aa: CASSLRRENTEAFF; CDR3nt: TGTGCCAGCAGCTTAAGGCGGGAGAACACTGAAGCTTTCTTT
d_gene: TRBD1; j_gene: TRBJ2-7; v_gene: TRBV7-2; abundance: once; CDR3aa: CASSLGRDRGFSYEQYF; CDR3nt: TGTGCCAGCAGCTTAGGTCGGGACAGGGGGTTCTCCTACGAGCAGTACTTC
d_gene: -; j_gene: TRBJ2-7; v_gene: TRBV28; abundance: -; CDR3aa: CASSASQVEQYF; CDR3nt: TGTGCCAGCAGCGCCAGCCAGGTCGAGCAGTACTTC
d_gene: -; j_gene: TRBJ1-2; v_gene: TRBV12-3/TRBV12-4; abundance: -; CDR3aa: CASSASRVYGYTF; CDR3nt: TGTGCCAGCAGCGCGTCCAGGGTCTATGGCTACACCTTC
d_gene: -; j_gene: TRBJ1-1; v_gene: TRBV7-9; abundance: -; CDR3aa: CASSPRGLPDTEAFF; CDR3nt: TGTGCCAGCAGCCCAAGGGGCCTCCCGGACACTGAAGCTTTCTTT
d_gene: -; j_gene: TRBJ1-4; v_gene: TRBV6-2/TRBV6-3; abundance: once; CDR3aa: CASSYGSEINEKLFF; CDR3nt: TGTGCCAGCAGTTACGGTTCGGAGATTAATGAAAAACTGTTTTTT
d_gene: -; j_gene: TRBJ2-7; v_gene: TRBV7-9; abundance: -; CDR3aa: CASSPYRGF; CDR3nt: TGTGCCAGCAGCCCTTATCGCGGCTTC
d_gene: TRBD2; j_gene: TRBJ2-1; v_gene: TRBV4-2; abundance: -; CDR3aa: CASSLRVLLAGNNDNNEQFF; CDR3nt: TGTGCCAGCAGCCTAAGGGTATTGCTAGCGGGAAACAACGACAACAATGAGCAGTTCTTC
d_gene: TRBD1; j_gene: TRBJ1-5; v_gene: TRBV18; abundance: few; CDR3aa: CASSPRVTGAGSNQPQHF; CDR3nt: TGTGCCAGCTCACCACGGGTCACAGGGGCAGGGAGCAATCAGCCCCAGCATTTT
d_gene: -; j_gene: TRBJ1-3; v_gene: TRBV6-5; abundance: once; CDR3aa: CASTGAFSGNTIYF; CDR3nt: TGTGCCAGCACAGGGGCCTTCTCTGGAAACACCATATATTTT
d_gene: -; j_gene: TRBJ1-5; v_gene: TRBV7-3; abundance: -; CDR3aa: CASSLVGRNQPQHF; CDR3nt: TGTGCCAGCAGCTTAGTAGGCAGGAATCAGCCCCAGCATTTT
d_gene: -; j_gene: TRBJ2-7; v_gene: TRBV19; abundance: -; CDR3aa: CASSIDGRGIAYEQYF; CDR3nt: TGTGCCAGTAGTATAGACGGCAGGGGTATCGCCTACGAGCAGTACTTC
d_gene: -; j_gene: TRBJ1-4; v_gene: TRBV27; abundance: -; CDR3aa: CASRRGGHTNEKLFF; CDR3nt: TGTGCCAGCAGAAGGGGGGGACATACTAATGAAAAACTGTTTTTT
d_gene: TRBD1; j_gene: TRBJ1-1; v_gene: TRBV9; abundance: -; CDR3aa: CASSVEDRDFRDTEAFF; CDR3nt: TGTGCCAGCAGCGTAGAAGACAGGGATTTTCGGGACACTGAAGCTTTCTTT
d_gene: -; j_gene: TRBJ2-7; v_gene: TRBV27; abundance: -; CDR3aa: CASSLRPTALSYEQYF; CDR3nt: TGTGCCAGCAGTTTAAGGCCGACAGCCCTCTCCTACGAGCAGTACTTC
d_gene: TRBD1; j_gene: TRBJ1-2; v_gene: TRBV18; abundance: once; CDR3aa: CASSPITTGGSNYGYTF; CDR3nt: TGTGCCAGCTCACCAATAACGACAGGGGGATCGAACTATGGCTACACCTTC
d_gene: -; j_gene: TRBJ2-2; v_gene: TRBV28; abundance: -; CDR3aa: CASSRRGTGELFF; CDR3nt: TGTGCCAGCAGCCGCCGAGGGACCGGGGAGCTGTTTTTT
d_gene: TRBD1; j_gene: TRBJ1-2; v_gene: TRBV5-1; abundance: few; CDR3aa: CASSLEWTGSNGYTF; CDR3nt: TGCGCCAGCAGCTTGGAGTGGACAGGGTCGAATGGCTACACCTTC
d_gene: -; j_gene: TRBJ2-1; v_gene: TRBV7-9; abundance: -; CDR3aa: CASSLVTGNEQFF; CDR3nt: TGTGCCAGCAGCTTGGTGACAGGCAATGAGCAGTTCTTC
d_gene: -; j_gene: TRBJ1-1; v_gene: TRBV20-1; abundance: -; CDR3aa: CSARDLGLAFF; CDR3nt: TGCAGTGCTAGAGATTTGGGGCTAGCTTTCTTT
d_gene: TRBD1; j_gene: TRBJ1-2; v_gene: TRBV7-2; abundance: once; CDR3aa: CASSSTDRGAYGYTF; CDR3nt: TGTGCCAGCAGCTCCACGGACAGGGGGGCCTATGGCTACACCTTC
d_gene: TRBD1; j_gene: TRBJ2-7; v_gene: TRBV4-1; abundance: -; CDR3aa: CASSQKWMGQGVDEQYF; CDR3nt: TGCGCCAGCAGCCAGAAGTGGATGGGACAGGGGGTGGACGAGCAGTACTTC
d_gene: -; j_gene: TRBJ2-7; v_gene: TRBV6-6; abundance: -; CDR3aa: CASSYAGYSYEQYF; CDR3nt: TGTGCCAGCAGTTATGCGGGTTACTCCTACGAGCAGTACTTC
d_gene: TRBD1; j_gene: TRBJ2-1; v_gene: TRBV19; abundance: -; CDR3aa: CASSASDREYEQFF; CDR3nt: TGTGCCAGTAGTGCATCCGACAGGGAGTATGAGCAGTTCTTC
d_gene: TRBD2; j_gene: TRBJ2-1; v_gene: TRBV28; abundance: -; CDR3aa: CASNLMGLAGANEQFF; CDR3nt: TGTGCCAGCAATCTTATGGGACTAGCGGGTGCCAATGAGCAGTTCTTC
d_gene: TRBD1; j_gene: TRBJ1-1; v_gene: TRBV19; abundance: -; CDR3aa: CASSIRRGRVVNTEAFF; CDR3nt: TGTGCCAGTAGTATAAGGAGGGGGCGGGTGGTAAACACTGAAGCTTTCTTT
d_gene: TRBD2; j_gene: TRBJ2-1; v_gene: TRBV19; abundance: once; CDR3aa: CASSTLPGLASNEQFF; CDR3nt: TGTGCCAGTAGTACTCTCCCGGGACTAGCCTCTAATGAGCAGTTCTTC
d_gene: -; j_gene: TRBJ2-3; v_gene: TRBV19; abundance: few; CDR3aa: CASSIQGIDTQYF; CDR3nt: TGTGCCAGTAGTATCCAGGGAATAGATACGCAGTATTTT
d_gene: -; j_gene: TRBJ2-7; v_gene: TRBV5-1; abundance: -; CDR3aa: CASSLSPGQGAYEQYF; CDR3nt: TGCGCCAGCAGCTTGTCTCCGGGACAAGGCGCCTACGAGCAGTACTTC